This is a list of T cell receptor beta chains from one sample in a study of blood T cell repertoires in COVID-19. TCRdb keeps only in-frame clones here, not all; method: immunoSEQ multiplex PCR. The table lists some 320,000 clones, 75% to 90% of them singletons. Source material: PBMCs or T cells enriched from blood (not recorded which). The receptors were gathered from a man between 60 and 70 years old who had recovered from COVID-19. Each CDR3 is given without its conserved first and last residue. Fields, in order: J gene, V gene, clone size, CDR3 protein. Clone sizes are given selectively: once, few, many, or a class where the clone is expanded.

j_call: TRBJ2-3; v_call: TRBV10-1; clone_size: .; cdr3_aa: ASSERSGAGGPTDTQY
j_call: TRBJ1-6; v_call: TRBV2; clone_size: .; cdr3_aa: ATLRDSRRSPLH
j_call: TRBJ1-4; v_call: TRBV18; clone_size: once; cdr3_aa: ASSPYSATNEKLF
j_call: TRBJ2-3; v_call: TRBV24-1; clone_size: .; cdr3_aa: ATSGGSDTQY
j_call: TRBJ1-5; v_call: TRBV6-1; clone_size: .; cdr3_aa: ASSEVQGRPQPQH
j_call: TRBJ2-1; v_call: TRBV9; clone_size: .; cdr3_aa: ASSGQGGETYNEQF
j_call: TRBJ2-7; v_call: TRBV19; clone_size: .; cdr3_aa: ASSIDRAGFYEQY
j_call: TRBJ2-6; v_call: TRBV28; clone_size: once; cdr3_aa: ASSRQTSGANVLT
j_call: TRBJ1-2; v_call: TRBV6-6; clone_size: .; cdr3_aa: ASSYSAANYGYT
j_call: TRBJ1-4; v_call: TRBV2; clone_size: .; cdr3_aa: ASRPTATNEKLF
j_call: TRBJ1-2; v_call: TRBV29-1; clone_size: .; cdr3_aa: SVDLGQGDLRGYT
j_call: TRBJ2-7; v_call: TRBV18; clone_size: .; cdr3_aa: ASSPGTGFNEQY
j_call: TRBJ1-5; v_call: TRBV27; clone_size: .; cdr3_aa: ASSLFPGQGNQPQH
j_call: TRBJ2-2; v_call: TRBV7-3; clone_size: .; cdr3_aa: ASSLSPSGVAGELF
j_call: TRBJ1-1; v_call: TRBV19; clone_size: .; cdr3_aa: ASSIDRGNTEAF
j_call: TRBJ2-7; v_call: TRBV19; clone_size: .; cdr3_aa: ASSRNGRSYEQY
j_call: TRBJ2-1; v_call: TRBV2; clone_size: .; cdr3_aa: ASSTGQYNEQF
j_call: TRBJ2-7; v_call: TRBV2; clone_size: many; cdr3_aa: ASLAGGFSYEQY
j_call: TRBJ1-5; v_call: TRBV2; clone_size: .; cdr3_aa: ASSVGGQRQPQH
j_call: TRBJ1-4; v_call: TRBV4-2; clone_size: .; cdr3_aa: ASSQTTGGREKLF
j_call: TRBJ2-1; v_call: TRBV2; clone_size: .; cdr3_aa: ASSYYNEQF
j_call: TRBJ1-5; v_call: TRBV5-5; clone_size: .; cdr3_aa: ASSLAAEPQH
j_call: TRBJ1-6; v_call: TRBV11-2; clone_size: .; cdr3_aa: ASSSHAGQGAASSPLH
j_call: TRBJ2-6; v_call: TRBV10-3; clone_size: .; cdr3_aa: AIRDSGGANVLT
j_call: TRBJ2-7; v_call: TRBV24-1; clone_size: .; cdr3_aa: ATSNTHPPYEQY
j_call: TRBJ2-7; v_call: TRBV20-1; clone_size: .; cdr3_aa: SARRGYEQY
j_call: TRBJ2-3; v_call: TRBV19; clone_size: .; cdr3_aa: ASSMWGQGDTQY
j_call: TRBJ2-1; v_call: TRBV7-2; clone_size: .; cdr3_aa: ASSSGSSGSSYNEQF
j_call: TRBJ2-2; v_call: TRBV5-1; clone_size: .; cdr3_aa: ASSLGPGNTGELF
j_call: TRBJ2-1; v_call: TRBV18; clone_size: .; cdr3_aa: ASSPATTSGNEQF
j_call: TRBJ2-5; v_call: TRBV2; clone_size: .; cdr3_aa: ASSVWRTSGQGGETQY
j_call: TRBJ1-1; v_call: TRBV4-2; clone_size: .; cdr3_aa: ASSQARGRAAF
j_call: TRBJ2-7; v_call: TRBV7-6; clone_size: .; cdr3_aa: ASSLWVASGTHYEQY
j_call: TRBJ2-1; v_call: TRBV6-6; clone_size: .; cdr3_aa: ASSPPAYNEQF
j_call: TRBJ2-1; v_call: TRBV2; clone_size: .; cdr3_aa: ASSEAALTGSLLVVEQF
j_call: TRBJ1-3; v_call: TRBV3-1/TRBV3-2; clone_size: .; cdr3_aa: ASGGRGSSGNTIY
j_call: TRBJ2-5; v_call: TRBV28; clone_size: .; cdr3_aa: ASSLGDGGLRKTQY
j_call: TRBJ2-3; v_call: TRBV4-1; clone_size: .; cdr3_aa: ASSRRLAGELTDTQY
j_call: TRBJ1-2; v_call: TRBV20-1; clone_size: .; cdr3_aa: SASPTASYGYT
j_call: TRBJ2-7; v_call: TRBV5-1; clone_size: .; cdr3_aa: ASSLELAGAYEQY
j_call: TRBJ1-1; v_call: TRBV19; clone_size: .; cdr3_aa: ASKPRDPRTEAF
j_call: TRBJ2-7; v_call: TRBV21-1; clone_size: .; cdr3_aa: ASSNRDKNLYEQY
j_call: TRBJ2-2; v_call: TRBV28; clone_size: .; cdr3_aa: ASSSRPHRTFGTAGELF
j_call: TRBJ1-5; v_call: TRBV6-1; clone_size: .; cdr3_aa: ASSDRGRNQPQH
j_call: TRBJ1-1; v_call: TRBV19; clone_size: .; cdr3_aa: ASSMSSAGRNTEAF
j_call: TRBJ2-6; v_call: TRBV20-1; clone_size: .; cdr3_aa: SASDSLRANVLT
j_call: TRBJ2-2; v_call: TRBV11-2; clone_size: .; cdr3_aa: ASSLAGSTGELF
j_call: TRBJ2-7; v_call: TRBV11-2; clone_size: .; cdr3_aa: ASSKLRGYPAGGPHEQY
j_call: TRBJ2-5; v_call: TRBV5-1; clone_size: .; cdr3_aa: ASSTQGREETQY
j_call: TRBJ2-1; v_call: TRBV4-2; clone_size: .; cdr3_aa: ASSQVGLAESSYNEQF
j_call: TRBJ2-1; v_call: TRBV6-5; clone_size: .; cdr3_aa: ASSSRLAGGYEQF
j_call: TRBJ2-1; v_call: TRBV20-1; clone_size: .; cdr3_aa: SASSGLTYNEQF
j_call: TRBJ1-1; v_call: TRBV25-1; clone_size: few; cdr3_aa: ASRGAGPNRNTEAF
j_call: TRBJ2-7; v_call: TRBV5-5; clone_size: few; cdr3_aa: ASSLAPGVSSYEQY